The 24 T cell receptor beta chains given below trace back to one sample, sequenced in a study of cytomegalovirus exposure and HLA in healthy donors. The method was immunoSEQ multiplex PCR; TCRdb's version includes in-frame clones alone and lacks a portion of them. Of some 160,000 clones detected, about 89% appear once; the ten largest clones hold around 0.7%. Sequencing was done on a sample of PBMCs. The receptors stem from a young man in good health and CMV-seronegative.

The genes are TRBV4-2 and TRBJ2-3; maybe TRBD2 (7 bases). This CDR3 is built from 16 residues. V was cut by 0 bases and J by 8 bases, with 18 bases left in between. Germline CDR1 LGHNA, CDR2 YNFKEQ. In DNA, the CDR3 is TGTGCCAGCAGCCAAGAAGGCGCGGGGGCTGACGGTACGCAGTATTTT. It yields the protein CASSQEGAGADGTQYF.

This chain links TRBV4-1 with TRBJ1-5, with D perhaps TRBD1 (5 bases). CDR1 is MGHRA, CDR2 YSYEKL, per germline. The CDR3 contains 19 residues. Trimming removed 4 bases at V and 0 bases at J, with 22 bases between. CDR3: CASSLAPSMQGYSNQPQHF. The CDR3 region has the DNA TGCGCCAGCAGCCTTGCCCCCTCAATGCAGGGCTATAGCAATCAGCCCCAGCATTTT.

The chain recombines TRBV10-3 with TRBJ2-7; D gene uncertain. Germline CDR1 and CDR2: ENHRY and SYGVKD. Between the trimmed V and J ends, which lost 3 bases and 0 bases, there was a span of 6 bases. The CDR3 spans 13 residues. The CDR3 loop is CAISDDSSYEQYV. CDR3 sequence (DNA): TGTGCCATCAGTGATGATAGCTCCTACGAGCAGTACGTC.

The chain couples TRBV4-1 to TRBJ1-1; 9 nucleotides line up with TRBD1. V shed 1 base, J shed 2 bases, and the junction held 5 bases outside the gene matches. CDR3 size: 16 residues. In germline, CDR1 is MGHRA, CDR2 YSYEKL. In nucleotides, the CDR3 is TGCGCCAGCAGCCAAGGGCCGGGACAGGGAAACACTGAAGCTTTCTTT. Amino acids: CASSQGPGQGNTEAFF.

This chain uses TRBV6-5 with TRBJ1-6; 9 nucleotides line up with TRBD1. The trim removed 8 bases at V and 6 bases at J, leaving 8 bases unmatched. The CDR3 covers 15 residues. CDR1 and CDR2 from the germline V gene are MNHEY and SVGAGI. The CDR3 DNA reads as TGTGCCAGCCGGACAGGGGAGATGGGTAATTCACCCCTCCACTTT. It specifies CASRTGEMGNSPLHF.

The chain recombines TRBV19 with TRBJ2-6, with a weak D call TRBD2 (5 bases). The CDR3 loop spans 17 amino acids. Germline CDR1 reads LNHDA; CDR2 reads SQIVND (reference sequence). Trimming left V 6 bases short and J 1 base short, with 16 bases between. CDR3 sequence reads: CASRTPSTGSGANVLTF. DNA of the CDR3: TGTGCCAGTAGGACTCCATCGACGGGATCTGGGGCCAACGTCCTGACTTTC.

CDR3 sequence (DNA): TGTGCCAGCAGCCAAGATGGTCTAACTAGCACAGATACGCAGTATTTT. It specifies CASSQDGLTSTDTQYF. The gene calls are TRBV14 and TRBJ2-3; no clear D. Trimming left V 0 bases short and J 0 bases short, with 10 bases between. The germline V gene encodes CDR1 SGHDN and CDR2 FVKESK. CDR3 length: 16 residues.

The chain couples TRBV20-1 to TRBJ1-6; no reliable D call. The CDR3 consists of 9 residues. V dropped 6 bases and J dropped 9 bases, with 3 bases sitting between them. CDR1 is DFQATT, CDR2 SNEGSKA, per germline (reference sequence). As DNA, the CDR3 is TGCAGTGCCCTTTCACCCCTCCACTTT. It is translated as CSALSPLHF.

This chain connects TRBV6-5 to TRBJ2-1, with TRBD2 identical over 13 bases. Per the germline V gene, CDR1 is MNHEY and CDR2 is SVGAGI. V shed 3 bases and J 7 bases; nucleotides not matched to a gene: 6. This CDR3 region has 16 residues. The CDR3 nucleotides read TGTGCCAGCAGTTATCCCGGGACTAGCGGGATAAATGAGCAGTTCTTC. It specifies CASSYPGTSGINEQFF.

The chain combines TRBV5-1 with TRBJ2-1; TRBD2 matches at 7 bases. The V gene's germline CDR1 is SGHRS and CDR2 YFSETQ. V gave up 4 bases and J gave up 3 bases; unmatched junction bases: 10. The CDR3 is 16 residues long. The CDR3 here is CASSLQLGGSYNEQFF. The CDR3, as DNA: TGCGCCAGCAGCCTCCAGCTGGGCGGGAGCTACAATGAGCAGTTCTTC.

This clone was detected once. The rearrangement joins TRBV4-1 to TRBJ2-5, with D maybe TRBD2 (6 bases). Trimming removed 4 bases from V and 5 bases from J, with 11 bases in between. CDR1 MGHRA and CDR2 YSYEKL come from the germline V gene. The CDR3 runs 13 residues. The CDR3 loop reads CASSLAGTETQYF. The CDR3 coding sequence is TGCGCCAGCAGCCTCGCGGGGACGGAGACCCAGTACTTC.

V is TRBV4-2 and J is TRBJ2-5; 13 bases are shared with TRBD2. The CDR3 length is 16 residues. Germline trimming cut 3 bases from V and 3 bases from J; bases unmatched to any gene: 4. Germline V gives CDR1 LGHNA, CDR2 YNFKEQ. The chain's CDR3 is CASSQGTSGDKETQYF. The DNA for the CDR3 is TGTGCCAGCAGCCAGGGGACTAGCGGGGACAAAGAGACCCAGTACTTC.

The J gene is TRBJ2-7, the V gene TRBV18, with a tentative D call TRBD2 (7 bases). The CDR3 runs 16 residues. V dropped 2 bases and J dropped 2 bases, with 16 bases sitting between them. CDR1 is KGHSH and CDR2 is LQKENI in the germline V gene. CDR3 region: CASSPTGGAAPYEQYV. In DNA, the CDR3 is TGTGCCAGCTCACCAACGGGGGGCGCGGCCCCCTACGAGCAGTACGTC.

The rearrangement uses TRBV4-1 and TRBJ1-3; 8 nucleotides line up with TRBD1. This CDR3 is built from 15 residues. V dropped 2 bases and J dropped 7; count of bases not matched to a gene: 7. The germline CDR1 and CDR2 sequences are MGHRA and YSYEKL. As DNA, the CDR3 is TGCGCCAGCAGCCAAAAGACAGGGGAATGGAACACCATATATTTT. This sequence encodes CASSQKTGEWNTIYF.

The gene calls are TRBV14 and TRBJ2-3; D is unresolved. Germline values: CDR1 SGHDN, CDR2 FVKESK. This CDR3 region has 14 residues. V lost 1 base to trimming and J lost 4 bases, with 9 bases between them. The CDR3 spells CASSQGHSADTQYF. The CDR3 DNA sequence: TGTGCCAGCAGCCAAGGGCATTCAGCAGATACGCAGTATTTT.

This chain uses TRBV5-1 with TRBJ1-2; D perhaps matches TRBD1 (6 bases). Germline CDR1 SGHRS, CDR2 YFSETQ. The CDR3 is 13 residues long. Trimming cost V 4 bases and J 8 bases, with 15 bases left between them. The CDR3 sequence is CASSKRPGEGYTF. DNA for the CDR3: TGCGCCAGCAGCAAAAGGCCAGGGGAAGGCTACACCTTC. Full variable domain (rest looked up from reference TRBV5-1 and TRBJ1-2): KAGVTQTPRYLIKTRGQQVTLSCSPISGHRSVSWYQQTPGQGLQFLFEYFSETQRNKGNFPGRFSGRQFSNSRSEMNVSTLELGDSALYLCASSKRPGEGYTFGSGTRLTVV.

The chain combines TRBV6-1 with TRBJ2-1, with D unclear. This CDR3 is built from 14 residues. Germline V gives CDR1 MNHNS, CDR2 SASEGT. Trimming stripped 4 bases from V and 4 bases from J, with 11 bases between. This CDR3 is CASSAHSVYNEQFF. Written as DNA, the CDR3 is TGTGCCAGCAGTGCCCACTCTGTTTACAATGAGCAGTTCTTC.

This clone has only one observation. The gene calls are TRBV9 and TRBJ2-3; possible D gene TRBD1, 6 bases. V was shortened by 0 bases and J by 7 bases, with 15 bases between the two germline ends. The CDR3 covers 15 residues. Germline CDR1 SGDLS, CDR2 YYNGEE. The CDR3, as DNA: TGTGCCAGCAGCGTAGGGTGGGGGCCGAAGAATACGCAGTATTTT. Its translation: CASSVGWGPKNTQYF.

J is TRBJ2-5 and V is TRBV5-5; no definite D call. The V gene lost 4 bases and the J gene lost 0 bases, with 19 bases spanning the gap. The length of the CDR3 is 17 residues. Germline V gene sequence: CDR1 SGHKS, CDR2 YYEKEE (reference sequence). CDR3 bases: TGTGCCAGCAGCCTGGTAGCAGTCTCCCGGTACCAAGAGACCCAGTACTTC. The encoded protein is CASSLVAVSRYQETQYF.

As concerns this clone: One end of the junction fails to match germline, which may point to a read error. V is TRBV20-1 and J is TRBJ2-1; a weak D match, TRBD2 (6 bases). The CDR3 is 11 amino acids. From germline, CDR1 is DFQATT and CDR2 SNEGSKA (reference sequence). CDR3 in amino acids: CSAREGTSKLF. The CDR3 DNA reads as TGCAGTGCTAGAGAAGGGACTTCCAAACTCTTC.

The V gene is TRBV11-3, the J gene TRBJ2-7; TRBD1 agrees at 7 bases. The V gene's germline CDR1 is SGHNT and CDR2 YENEEA. Trimming cost V 4 bases and J 4 bases; bases outside gene matches: 10. The CDR3 runs to 15 residues. CDR3 nucleotides: TGTGCCAGCAGCTCAAGAGGGACAGCCCCGTACGAGCAGTACGTC. As protein: CASSSRGTAPYEQYV.

V and J are TRBV7-2 and TRBJ2-1, with D unclear. The V end was cut by 5 bases, the J end by 0 bases, with 17 bases between. This CDR3 spans 17 amino acids. In germline, CDR1 is SGHTA, CDR2 FQGNSA. This CDR3 reads CASSPDLPGYSYNEQFF. CDR3 nucleotide sequence: TGTGCCAGCAGCCCCGATTTACCCGGTTACTCCTACAATGAGCAGTTCTTC.

The chain combines TRBV11-2 with TRBJ1-4, with 8 positions matching TRBD1. The germline gives CDR1 SGHAT, CDR2 FQNNGV. The junction had 6 bases not matched to a gene; V was cut back by 5 bases and J by 4 bases. The CDR3 has 15 residues. Here the CDR3 reads CASSQTGANNEKLFF. The CDR3 DNA follows: TGTGCCAGCAGCCAGACAGGGGCCAATAATGAAAAACTGTTTTTT.

J is TRBJ1-4 and V is TRBV7-9; D is possibly TRBD1 (6 bases). The germline V gene has CDR1 SEHNR and CDR2 FQNEAQ (reference sequence). The CDR3 sequence is 14 residues long. The V and J ends lost 5 bases and 6 bases respectively, with 13 bases between them. CDR3: CASSAGTFDEKLFF. The DNA of the CDR3 is TGTGCCAGCAGCGCAGGGACATTCGATGAAAAACTGTTTTTT.